Presented here are 21 T cell receptor beta chains from one specimen sequenced in a study of T cells in Graves' hyperthyroidism and ophthalmopathy. Amplification of TCR beta CDR3 regions was performed using RNA transcripts as template. During a first-round RT-PCR of the TCR CDR3, the HTBI primer set was used. TCRdb reanalysed the multiplex PCR reads using MiXCR and keeps one entry per CDR3 protein. This sample has about 560,000 distinct CDR3 sequences, with approximately 16% found just once. Sequencing was carried out using blood. The receptor set was obtained from a woman aged 18-29 years with Graves' hyperthyroidism.

This clonotype has ten or more counts. The chain carries TRBV12-3 or TRBV12-4 and TRBJ2-3; D is unresolved. The CDR3 contains 14 residues. Trimming pared 8 bases from V and 0 bases from J, leaving 12 bases between. CDR3 region: CASGSTTSTDTQYF. CDR3 coding DNA: TGTGCCAGCGGGTCTACGACTAGCACAGATACGCAGTATTTT.

This clonotype was recorded a few times. The chain employs TRBV19 and TRBJ2-1; D might be TRBD1 (6 bases). From germline, CDR1 is LNHDA and CDR2 SQIVND (reference sequence). This CDR3 comprises 15 residues. V was shortened by 5 bases and J by 4 bases, with 15 bases between the two germline ends. The CDR3 loop is CASSALGQSYNEQFF. As DNA, the CDR3 is TGTGCCAGTAGTGCTCTCGGACAGAGTTACAATGAGCAGTTCTTC.

V is TRBV2 and J is TRBJ2-3; TRBD2 aligns across 13 bases. Germline V lookup: CDR1 SNHLY, CDR2 FYNNEI. After removal of 8 bases from V and 4 bases from J, the junction contained 6 bases not matched to a gene. The CDR3 has 15 amino acids. The CDR3: CASGLAGVGSDTQYF. In DNA form, the CDR3 reads TGTGCCAGCGGACTAGCGGGAGTAGGGTCAGATACGCAGTATTTT. The entire variable domain, with the rest obtained from reference TRBV2 and TRBJ2-3, is as follows: EPEVTQTPSHQVTQMGQEVILRCVPISNHLYFYWYRQILGQKVEFLVSFYNNEISEKSEIFDDQFSVERPDGSNFTLKIRSTKLEDSAMYFCASGLAGVGSDTQYFGPGTRLTVL.

This clonotype has a count of ten or more. The chain combines TRBV20-1 with TRBJ1-1; 10 bases are shared with TRBD1. Trimming took 3 bases from V and 4 from J; bases not matched to a gene: 5. The germline V gene has CDR1 DFQATT and CDR2 SNEGSKA (reference sequence). The CDR3 is 14 residues long. The CDR3 nucleotides read TGCAGTGCTAGGAGAGGGACAGGGGTCACTGAAGCTTTCTTT. Translation gives CSARRGTGVTEAFF.

This clonotype has a handful of counts. J is TRBJ1-1 and V is TRBV5-4, with D possibly TRBD1 on 5 matching bases. The ends were cut back, 0 bases at V and 3 bases at J, with 15 bases in the middle. The CDR3 is 16 residues long. CDR1 is SGHNT, CDR2 YYREEE, per germline (reference sequence). CDR3 sequence: CASSLDRRTRDTEAFF. The CDR3 DNA sequence: TGTGCCAGCAGCTTGGACAGGCGCACGAGGGACACTGAAGCTTTCTTT.

The chain is built from TRBV2 and TRBJ1-1; no clear D gene. There are 14 residues in the CDR3. Looked up from germline, CDR1 is SNHLY and CDR2 is FYNNEI. With 4 bases removed from V and 0 bases from J, the gap between germline ends came to 9 bases. The DNA of the CDR3 is TGTGCCAGCAGTGGAGAAGGCTTGAACACTGAAGCTTTCTTT. This codes for CASSGEGLNTEAFF.

This clonotype was counted a single time. At one end, the junction sequence differs from germline, possibly due to a read error. This chain links TRBV4-1 with TRBJ2-3, with D perhaps matching TRBD1 (6 bases). CDR3 length: 14 amino acids. The germline CDR1 and CDR2 sequences are MGHRA and YSYEKL. The CDR3 is CTSSRTVSTDTQYF. The CDR3 nucleotides are TGCACCAGCAGCCGGACAGTAAGCACAGATACGCAGTATTTT.

This clonotype has only a few counts. The chain combines TRBV7-3 with TRBJ1-6, with a possible D match to TRBD1 (5 bases). CDR1 and CDR2 (germline): SGHTA, FQGTGA. V lost 5 bases and J lost 0, with 11 bases in between. This CDR3 is 16 amino acids long. CDR3 residues: CASSLKGPSYNSPLHF. Here the CDR3 DNA reads TGTGCCAGCAGCCTGAAGGGGCCCTCCTATAATTCACCCCTCCACTTT. Looking up the rest from reference TRBV7-3 and TRBJ1-6 gives the full variable domain: GAGVSQTPSNKVTEKGKYVELRCDPISGHTALYWYRQSLGQGPEFLIYFQGTGAADDSGLPNDRFFAVRPEGSVSTLKIQRTERGDSAVYLCASSLKGPSYNSPLHFGNGTRLTVT.

The chain joins TRBV20-1 to TRBJ2-7; D is ambiguous. CDR1 is DFQATT, CDR2 SNEGSKA, per germline (reference sequence). V lost 6 bases and J lost 2, with 8 bases in between. This CDR3 spans 11 amino acids. The CDR3 region has the DNA TGCAGTGCGCGGAGAGCCTACGAGCAGTACTTC. This codes for CSARRAYEQYF.

At least ten counts were recorded for this clonotype. The chain uses TRBV12-3 or TRBV12-4 and TRBJ1-2; D is unresolved. Trimming stripped 5 bases from V and 0 bases from J, with 10 bases between. The CDR3 has 14 amino acids. CDR3 loop: CASSNRTANYGYTF. The CDR3 DNA reads as TGTGCCAGCAGTAATAGGACTGCTAACTATGGCTACACCTTC.

The genes are TRBV20-1 and TRBJ2-7; 10 nucleotides line up with TRBD2. CDR1 and CDR2 (germline): DFQATT, SNEGSKA (reference sequence). Trimming removed 3 bases from V and 0 bases from J; junction bases left unmatched: 5. This CDR3 region has 15 residues. This CDR3 reads CSASRTSGSSYEQYF. The CDR3 DNA sequence: TGCAGTGCTAGTCGGACTAGCGGAAGCTCCTACGAGCAGTACTTC.

V gene TRBV6-2 or TRBV6-3 combines with J gene TRBJ2-7; TRBD1 might be the D (6 bases). V gave up 5 bases and J gave up 7 bases, with 27 bases separating them. The germline CDR1 and CDR2 sequences are MNHEY and SVGEGT. This CDR3 has 17 residues. CDR3 region: CASSPPTGTRDLGEQYF. CDR3 sequence (DNA): TGTGCCAGCAGTCCCCCGACAGGAACGAGGGACCTGGGAGAGCAGTACTTC.

Only a few counts were recorded for this clonotype. This sequence joins TRBV3-1 and TRBJ2-5; no definite D call. The ends were cut back, 3 bases at V and 0 bases at J, with 11 bases in the middle. The CDR3 has 15 residues. Germline CDR1 LGHDT, CDR2 YNNKEL (reference sequence). In nucleotides, the CDR3 is TGTGCCAGCAGCCATCCCGACTCGTACCAAGAGACCCAGTACTTC. Translated: CASSHPDSYQETQYF.

This clonotype was picked up many times. In DNA, the CDR3 is TGTGCCAGCAGACCCTTGGACGGGCCCAATCAGCCCCAGCATTTT. It yields the protein CASRPLDGPNQPQHF. V and J are TRBV28 and TRBJ1-5, with D unresolved. Germline V gene sequence: CDR1 MDHEN, CDR2 SYDVKM. V was trimmed by 6 bases and J by 3 bases, leaving 15 bases between them. This CDR3 is built from 15 residues.

This clonotype was picked up many times. The CDR3 protein is CASSLDANQPQHF. The DNA of the CDR3 is TGTGCCAGCAGCTTAGACGCCAATCAGCCCCAGCATTTT. The J gene is TRBJ1-5, the V gene TRBV7-6; D gene ambiguous. The CDR3 runs 13 residues. Germline V gene sequence: CDR1 SGHVS, CDR2 FNYEAQ. V was pared by 1 base and J by 3 bases, with 4 bases between.

This clonotype appeared many times. CDR3 amino acids: CSASQPAGGGTQYF. CDR3 bases: TGCAGTGCTTCCCAACCCGCGGGGGGAGGCACGCAGTATTTT. The rearrangement joins TRBV20-1 to TRBJ2-3; 8 bases are a match to TRBD2. V was pared by 5 bases and J by 9 bases, with 13 bases of the junction left unmatched. The CDR3 spans 14 residues. Germline V lookup: CDR1 DFQATT, CDR2 SNEGSKA (reference sequence).

This clonotype appeared many times. The chain has TRBV10-3 and TRBJ1-1, with D hard to call. This CDR3 has 13 amino acids. Germline V gives CDR1 ENHRY, CDR2 SYGVKD. The ends were cut back, 4 bases at V and 3 bases at J, with 9 bases in the middle. The CDR3 loop reads CAISALRDTEAFF. DNA of the CDR3: TGTGCCATCAGTGCCCTCCGGGACACTGAAGCTTTCTTT.

This rearrangement joins TRBV12-5 to TRBJ2-7; D gene unclear. The CDR3 extends over 13 amino acids. Trimming removed 7 bases from V and 2 bases from J, with 12 bases in between. CDR1 is LGHNT and CDR2 is FRNRAP in the germline V gene. The CDR3 DNA reads as TGTGCTAGTGATCGACTTAAACCCTACGAGCAGTACTTC. It is translated as CASDRLKPYEQYF.

The V and J genes are TRBV5-4 and TRBJ1-3; the D gene is possibly TRBD1 (5 bases). The germline CDR1 and CDR2 sequences are SGHNT and YYREEE (reference sequence). The germline V and J ends were trimmed by 4 bases and 1 base, with 12 bases remaining between them. The CDR3 is 15 amino acids. The CDR3, as DNA: TGTGCCAGCAGCCTGATGGGGGTATCTGGAAACACCATATATTTT. As protein: CASSLMGVSGNTIYF.

This clonotype has a count of ten or more. The chain links TRBV2 to TRBJ2-1; D might be TRBD1 or TRBD2, each matching 6 bases. V was trimmed by 7 bases and J by 3 bases, leaving 13 bases between them. Germline V lookup: CDR1 SNHLY, CDR2 FYNNEI. This CDR3 comprises 14 residues. CDR3 residues: CASMGGTLYNEQFF. CDR3 DNA: TGTGCCAGCATGGGGGGCACACTCTACAATGAGCAGTTCTTC.

This clonotype was detected ten times or more. J is TRBJ2-7 and V is TRBV12-3 or TRBV12-4, with TRBD1 matching over 9 bases. There are 14 residues in the CDR3. V lost 3 bases, J lost 3 bases, and 3 bases stayed unmatched. The CDR3 sequence is CASSFGQGNYEQYF. The CDR3 DNA reads as TGTGCCAGCAGTTTTGGACAGGGGAACTACGAGCAGTACTTC.